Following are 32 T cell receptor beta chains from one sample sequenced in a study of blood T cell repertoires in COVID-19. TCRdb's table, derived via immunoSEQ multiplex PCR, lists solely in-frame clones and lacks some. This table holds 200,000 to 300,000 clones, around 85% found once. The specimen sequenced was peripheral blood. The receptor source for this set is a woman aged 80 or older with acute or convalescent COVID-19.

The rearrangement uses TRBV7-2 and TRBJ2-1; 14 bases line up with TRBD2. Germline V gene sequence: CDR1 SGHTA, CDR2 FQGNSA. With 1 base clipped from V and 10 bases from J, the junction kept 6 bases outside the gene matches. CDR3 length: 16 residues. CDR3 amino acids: CASSLDGTSGSREQFF. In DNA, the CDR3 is TGTGCCAGCAGCTTAGACGGGACTAGCGGGAGTAGGGAGCAGTTCTTC.

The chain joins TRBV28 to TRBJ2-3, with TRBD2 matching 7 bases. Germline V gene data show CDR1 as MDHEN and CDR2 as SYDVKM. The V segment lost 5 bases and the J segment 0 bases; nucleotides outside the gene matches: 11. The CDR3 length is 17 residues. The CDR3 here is CASSPPKLAQSTDTQYF. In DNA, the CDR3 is TGTGCCAGCAGTCCTCCCAAACTAGCGCAAAGCACAGATACGCAGTATTTT.

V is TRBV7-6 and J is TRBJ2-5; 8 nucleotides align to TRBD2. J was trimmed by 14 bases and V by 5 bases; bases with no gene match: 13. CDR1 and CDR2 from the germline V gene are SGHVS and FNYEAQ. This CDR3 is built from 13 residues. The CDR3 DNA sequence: TGTGCCAGCAGCCCGCGACATACTAGCGGTATTTACTTC. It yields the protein CASSPRHTSGIYF.

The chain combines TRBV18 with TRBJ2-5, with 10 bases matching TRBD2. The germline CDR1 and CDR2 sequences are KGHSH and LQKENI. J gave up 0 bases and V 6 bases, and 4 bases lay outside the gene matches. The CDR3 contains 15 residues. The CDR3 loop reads CASSPGLANQETQYF. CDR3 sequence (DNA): TGTGCCAGCTCTCCGGGACTAGCGAACCAAGAGACCCAGTACTTC.

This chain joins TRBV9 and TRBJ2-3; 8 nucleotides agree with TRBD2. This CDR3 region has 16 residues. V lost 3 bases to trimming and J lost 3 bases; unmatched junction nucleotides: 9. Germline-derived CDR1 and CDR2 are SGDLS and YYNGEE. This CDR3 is CASSGWAAGGTDTQYF. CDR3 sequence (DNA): TGTGCCAGCAGCGGATGGGCTGCGGGAGGTACAGATACGCAGTATTTT.

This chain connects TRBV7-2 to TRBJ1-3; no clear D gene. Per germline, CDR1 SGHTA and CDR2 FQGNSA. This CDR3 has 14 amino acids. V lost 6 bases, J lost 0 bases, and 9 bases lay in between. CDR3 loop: CASRLQNSGNTIYF. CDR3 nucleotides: TGTGCCAGCAGGTTACAAAACTCTGGAAACACCATATATTTT.

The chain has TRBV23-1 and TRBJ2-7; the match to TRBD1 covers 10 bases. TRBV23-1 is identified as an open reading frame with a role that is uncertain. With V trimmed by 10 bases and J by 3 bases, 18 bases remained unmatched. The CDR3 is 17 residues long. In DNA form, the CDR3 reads TGCGCCAACTCATCACGGGACAGGGGATATCATGGCTACGAGCAGTACTTC. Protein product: CANSSRDRGYHGYEQYF.

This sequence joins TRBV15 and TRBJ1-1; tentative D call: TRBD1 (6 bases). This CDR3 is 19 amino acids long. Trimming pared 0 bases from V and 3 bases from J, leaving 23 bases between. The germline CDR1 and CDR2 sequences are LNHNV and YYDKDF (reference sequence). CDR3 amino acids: CATSRDFGRGTLWDTEAFF. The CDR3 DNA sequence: TGTGCCACCAGCAGAGATTTTGGCAGGGGTACACTCTGGGACACTGAAGCTTTCTTT.

The CDR3 here is CASSHQGLATYEQYF. In DNA, the CDR3 is TGCGCCAGCAGCCACCAGGGACTAGCAACCTACGAGCAGTACTTC. The chain is built from TRBV5-1 and TRBJ2-7; 9 bases are a match to TRBD2. J was trimmed by 2 bases and V by 4 bases; bases with no gene match: 7. The germline V gene encodes CDR1 SGHRS and CDR2 YFSETQ. This CDR3 has 15 residues.

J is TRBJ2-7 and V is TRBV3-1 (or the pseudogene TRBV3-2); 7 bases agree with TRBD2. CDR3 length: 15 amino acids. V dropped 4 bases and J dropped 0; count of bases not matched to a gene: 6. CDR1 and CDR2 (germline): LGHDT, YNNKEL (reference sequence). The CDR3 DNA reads TGTGCCAGCAGCCTCGGGGGGAAATCCTCCTACGAGCAGTACTTC. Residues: CASSLGGKSSYEQYF.

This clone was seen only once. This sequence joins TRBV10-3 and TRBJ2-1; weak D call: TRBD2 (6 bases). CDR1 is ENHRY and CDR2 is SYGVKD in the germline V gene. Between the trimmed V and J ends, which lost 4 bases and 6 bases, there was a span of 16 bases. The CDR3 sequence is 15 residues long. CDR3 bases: TGTGCCATCAGTGTGAGGGCGGGAATGGGCAATGAGCAGTTCTTC. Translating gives CAISVRAGMGNEQFF.

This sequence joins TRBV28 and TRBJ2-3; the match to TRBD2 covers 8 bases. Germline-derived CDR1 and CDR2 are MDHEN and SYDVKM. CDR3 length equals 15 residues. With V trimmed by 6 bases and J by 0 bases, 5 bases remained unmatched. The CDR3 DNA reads TGTGCCAGCAGCCGTACTAGCGGTAGCACAGATACGCAGTATTTT. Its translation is CASSRTSGSTDTQYF.

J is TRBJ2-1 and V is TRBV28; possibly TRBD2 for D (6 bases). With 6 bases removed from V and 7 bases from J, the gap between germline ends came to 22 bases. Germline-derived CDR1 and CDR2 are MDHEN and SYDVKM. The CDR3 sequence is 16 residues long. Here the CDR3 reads CASRAQGGRDGNEQFF. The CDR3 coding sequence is TGTGCCAGCAGGGCCCAGGGCGGGCGGGATGGAAATGAGCAGTTCTTC.

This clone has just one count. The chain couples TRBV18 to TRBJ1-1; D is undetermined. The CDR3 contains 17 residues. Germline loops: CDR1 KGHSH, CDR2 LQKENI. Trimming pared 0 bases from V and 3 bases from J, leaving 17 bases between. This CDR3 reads CASSPPRGALEDTEAFF. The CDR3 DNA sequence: TGTGCCAGCTCACCACCGCGCGGCGCGCTGGAGGACACTGAAGCTTTCTTT. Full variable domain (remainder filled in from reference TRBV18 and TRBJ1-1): NAGVMQNPRHLVRRRGQEARLRCSPMKGHSHVYWYRQLPEEGLKFMVYLQKENIIDESGMPKERFSAEFPKEGPSILRIQQVVRGDSAAYFCASSPPRGALEDTEAFFGQGTRLTVV.

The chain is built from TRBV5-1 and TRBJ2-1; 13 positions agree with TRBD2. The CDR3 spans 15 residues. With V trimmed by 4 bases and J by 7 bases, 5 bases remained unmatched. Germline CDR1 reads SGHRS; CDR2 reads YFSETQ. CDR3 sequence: CASSRTSGGANEQFF. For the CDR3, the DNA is TGCGCCAGCAGCAGAACTAGCGGGGGGGCGAATGAGCAGTTCTTC.

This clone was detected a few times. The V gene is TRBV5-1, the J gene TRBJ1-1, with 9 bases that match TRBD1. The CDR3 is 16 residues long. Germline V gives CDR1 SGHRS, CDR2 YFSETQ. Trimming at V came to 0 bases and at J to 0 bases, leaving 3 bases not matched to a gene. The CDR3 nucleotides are TGCGCCAGCAGCTTGGCAGGGGACAGGGTGAACACTGAAGCTTTCTTT. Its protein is CASSLAGDRVNTEAFF. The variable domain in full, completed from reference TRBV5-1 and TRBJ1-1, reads KAGVTQTPRYLIKTRGQQVTLSCSPISGHRSVSWYQQTPGQGLQFLFEYFSETQRNKGNFPGRFSGRQFSNSRSEMNVSTLELGDSALYLCASSLAGDRVNTEAFFGQGTRLTVV.

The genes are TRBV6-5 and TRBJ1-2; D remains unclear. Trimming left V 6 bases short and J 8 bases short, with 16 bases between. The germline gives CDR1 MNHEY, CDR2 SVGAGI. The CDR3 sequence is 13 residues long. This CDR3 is CASSRTPNRGYTF. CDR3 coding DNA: TGTGCCAGCAGCCGTACCCCGAACAGAGGCTACACCTTC.

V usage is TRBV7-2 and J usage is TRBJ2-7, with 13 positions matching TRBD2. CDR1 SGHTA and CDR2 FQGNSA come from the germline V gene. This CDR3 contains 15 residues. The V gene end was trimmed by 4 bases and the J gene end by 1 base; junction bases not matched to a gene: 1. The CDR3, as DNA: TGTGCCAGCAGCTCGGGACTAGCGGGGTCCTACGAGCAGTACTTC. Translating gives CASSSGLAGSYEQYF. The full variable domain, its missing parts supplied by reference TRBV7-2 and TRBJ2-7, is GAGVSQSPSNKVTEKGKDVELRCDPISGHTALYWYRQSLGQGLEFLIYFQGNSAPDKSGLPSDRFSAERTGGSVSTLTIQRTQQEDSAVYLCASSSGLAGSYEQYFGPGTRLTVT.

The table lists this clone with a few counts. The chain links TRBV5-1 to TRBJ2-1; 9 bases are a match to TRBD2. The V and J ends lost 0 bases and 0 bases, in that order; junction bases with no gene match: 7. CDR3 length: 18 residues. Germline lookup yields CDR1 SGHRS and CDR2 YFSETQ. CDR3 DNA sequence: TGCGCCAGCAGCTTGGCTGGTAGCGGGGGACACTCCTACAATGAGCAGTTCTTC. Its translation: CASSLAGSGGHSYNEQFF.

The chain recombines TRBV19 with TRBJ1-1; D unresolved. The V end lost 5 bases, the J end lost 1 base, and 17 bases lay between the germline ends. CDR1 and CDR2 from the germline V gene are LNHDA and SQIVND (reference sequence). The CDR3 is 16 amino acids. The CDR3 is CASSSFSARKNTEAFF. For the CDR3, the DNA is TGTGCCAGTAGTTCTTTCTCCGCCAGAAAGAACACTGAAGCTTTCTTT.

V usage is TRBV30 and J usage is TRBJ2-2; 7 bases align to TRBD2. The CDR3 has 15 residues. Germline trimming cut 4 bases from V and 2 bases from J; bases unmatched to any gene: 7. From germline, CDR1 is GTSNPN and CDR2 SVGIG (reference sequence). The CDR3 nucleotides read TGTGCCTGGAAGGGGAGCGGGGTTAACACCGGGGAGCTGTTTTTT. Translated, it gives CAWKGSGVNTGELFF.

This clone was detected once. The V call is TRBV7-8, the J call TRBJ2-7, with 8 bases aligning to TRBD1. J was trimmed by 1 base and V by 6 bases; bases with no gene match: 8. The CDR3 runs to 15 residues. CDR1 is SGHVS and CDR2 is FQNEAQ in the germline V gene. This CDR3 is CASRTGTGVSYEQYF. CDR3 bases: TGTGCCAGCAGGACCGGGACAGGTGTTTCCTACGAGCAGTACTTC.

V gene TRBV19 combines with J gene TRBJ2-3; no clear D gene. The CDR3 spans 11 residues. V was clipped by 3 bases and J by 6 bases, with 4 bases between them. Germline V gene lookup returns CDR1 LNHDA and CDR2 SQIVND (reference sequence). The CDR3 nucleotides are TGTGCCAGTAGTATGAGGGATACGCAGTATTTT. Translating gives CASSMRDTQYF.

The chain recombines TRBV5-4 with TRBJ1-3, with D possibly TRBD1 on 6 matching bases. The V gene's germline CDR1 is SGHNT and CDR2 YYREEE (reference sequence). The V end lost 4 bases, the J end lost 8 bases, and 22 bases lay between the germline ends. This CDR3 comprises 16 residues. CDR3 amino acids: CASSKGQNSRMDTIYF. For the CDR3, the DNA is TGTGCCAGCAGCAAAGGACAGAACTCGAGAATGGACACCATATATTTT.

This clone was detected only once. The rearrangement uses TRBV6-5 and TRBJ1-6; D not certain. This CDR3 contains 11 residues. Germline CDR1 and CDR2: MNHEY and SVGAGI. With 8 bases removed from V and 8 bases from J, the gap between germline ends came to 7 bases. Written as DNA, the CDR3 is TGTGCCAGCCGAACGGATTCACCCCTCCACTTT. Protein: CASRTDSPLHF.

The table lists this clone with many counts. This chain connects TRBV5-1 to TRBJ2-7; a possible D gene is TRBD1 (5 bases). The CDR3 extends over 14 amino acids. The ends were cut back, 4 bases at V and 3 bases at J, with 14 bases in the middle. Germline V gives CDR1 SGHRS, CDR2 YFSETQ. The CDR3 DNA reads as TGCGCCAGCAGCACAAGGGGTCTAGGCTACGAGCAGTACTTC. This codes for CASSTRGLGYEQYF.

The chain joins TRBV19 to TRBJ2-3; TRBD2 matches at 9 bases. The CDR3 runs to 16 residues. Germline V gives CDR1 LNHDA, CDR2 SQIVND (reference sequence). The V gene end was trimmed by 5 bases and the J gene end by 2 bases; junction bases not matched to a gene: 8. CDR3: CASSGRIAGDTDTQYF. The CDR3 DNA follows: TGTGCCAGTAGTGGGAGAATAGCGGGGGACACAGATACGCAGTATTTT.

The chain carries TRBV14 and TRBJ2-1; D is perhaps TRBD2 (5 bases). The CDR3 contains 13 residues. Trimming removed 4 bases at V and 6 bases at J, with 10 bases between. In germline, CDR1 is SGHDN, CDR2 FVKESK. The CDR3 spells CASSRFAGNEQFF. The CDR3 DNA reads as TGTGCCAGCAGCCGATTTGCGGGCAATGAGCAGTTCTTC. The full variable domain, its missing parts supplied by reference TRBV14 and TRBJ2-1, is EAGVTQFPSHSVIEKGQTVTLRCDPISGHDNLYWYRRVMGKEIKFLLHFVKESKQDESGMPNNRFLAERTGGTYSTLKVQPAELEDSGVYFCASSRFAGNEQFFGPGTRLTVL.

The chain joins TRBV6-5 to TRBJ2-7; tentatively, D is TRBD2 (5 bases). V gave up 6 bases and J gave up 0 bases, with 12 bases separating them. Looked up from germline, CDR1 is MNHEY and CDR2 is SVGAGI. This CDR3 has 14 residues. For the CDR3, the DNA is TGTGCCAGCAGAACAATCCGGGGCTCCTACGAGCAGTACTTC. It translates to CASRTIRGSYEQYF.

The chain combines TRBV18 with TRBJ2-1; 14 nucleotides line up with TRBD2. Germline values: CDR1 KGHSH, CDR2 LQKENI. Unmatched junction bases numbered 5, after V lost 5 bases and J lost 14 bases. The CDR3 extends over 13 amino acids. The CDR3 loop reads CASSSGTSGRKFF. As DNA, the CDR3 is TGTGCCAGCTCAAGTGGGACTAGCGGGAGAAAGTTCTTC.

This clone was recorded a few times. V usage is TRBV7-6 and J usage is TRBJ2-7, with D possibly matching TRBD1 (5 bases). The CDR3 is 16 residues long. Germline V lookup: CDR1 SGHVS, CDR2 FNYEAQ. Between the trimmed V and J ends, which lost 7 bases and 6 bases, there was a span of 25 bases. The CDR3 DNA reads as TGTGCCAGCATCCAAACCCGGGCAGGGAAATCATTCGAGCAGTACTTC. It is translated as CASIQTRAGKSFEQYF.

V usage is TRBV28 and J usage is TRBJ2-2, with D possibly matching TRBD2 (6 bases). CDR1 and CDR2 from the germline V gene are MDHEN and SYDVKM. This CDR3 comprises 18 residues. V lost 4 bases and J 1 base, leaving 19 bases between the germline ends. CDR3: CASSYSGVFGVNTGELFF. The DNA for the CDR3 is TGTGCCAGCAGTTACTCGGGGGTTTTCGGAGTGAACACCGGGGAGCTGTTTTTT.